This T cell receptor (beta chain) was identified during a study of blood T cell repertoires in COVID-19. At the level of the study: Both acute and convalescent COVID-19 samples were obtained from the United States, Italy and Spain. T cells, B-cell-depleted T cells, or PBMCs supplied cDNA or gDNA.

Study processing details: Nucleated cell counts were estimated from reference gene primer amplification. This table comes from immunoSEQ multiplex PCR, and its TCRdb copy is limited to in-frame clones, with some not included. From that table come the V and J calls and clone size; the DNA was used to work out D and trimming. The sample includes about 42,000 clones, more than 70% of them seen just once. V dropped 5 bases and J dropped 6; count of bases not matched to a gene: 11. CDR1 is LGHDT, CDR2 YNNKEL, per germline (reference sequence). The CDR3 is 15 residues long. The chain recombines TRBV3-1 (or the pseudogene TRBV3-2) with TRBJ2-3, with 7 bases that match TRBD1. Sequencing was carried out using peripheral blood. This TCR was sampled from a human donor in a cohort sampled during active COVID-19. For the CDR3, the DNA is TGTGCCAGCAGCACCCGACAGGGCGGATTGGATACGCAGTATTTT. This sequence encodes CASSTRQGGLDTQYF.